Listed here are 22 T cell receptor beta chains from one sample, sequenced in a study of cytomegalovirus exposure and HLA in healthy donors (dated by TCRdb to the late 2010s). The receptor library was made with the immunoSEQ multiplex PCR assay. The multiplex PCR relied on a mix of 60 forward primers for TCR Vbeta segments and 13 reverse primers for TCR Jbeta segments. This immuneACCESS table, as held by TCRdb, lists in-frame sequences with V and J called but not all clones. Of the missing ones, under half trace to an unresolved V gene in checked studies; the others have no known cause. The sample records around 150,000 clones, 82% of which are singletons. The ten largest clones take up more than 1.3% of the sample. The specimen was PBMCs. The receptors shown here come from a girl aged 10 to 17 in good health and CMV-seropositive.

The rearrangement joins TRBV2 to TRBJ2-7; 10 nucleotides line up with TRBD2. This CDR3 spans 14 amino acids. Trimming cost V 10 bases and J 4 bases; bases outside gene matches: 10. Germline CDR1 and CDR2: SNHLY and FYNNEI. The CDR3 sequence is CANSSGRGLYEQYF. Here the CDR3 DNA reads TGTGCCAACTCAAGCGGGAGGGGTCTATACGAGCAGTACTTC.

This rearrangement joins TRBV28 to TRBJ1-1; TRBD1 aligns across 10 bases. Germline V gene lookup returns CDR1 MDHEN and CDR2 SYDVKM. Trimming took 7 bases from V and 0 from J; bases not matched to a gene: 5. The CDR3 loop spans 15 amino acids. The CDR3 DNA sequence: TGTGCCAGCACTCCGGGACAGGGGTTGAACACTGAAGCTTTCTTT. It translates to CASTPGQGLNTEAFF.

The chain carries TRBV11-2 and TRBJ2-5; 7 bases line up with TRBD2. The assigned J gene may be wrong: the sequence end matches TRBJ2-7 better. Germline assignment: CDR1 SGHAT and CDR2 FQNNGV. This CDR3 comprises 15 residues. Written as DNA, the CDR3 is TGTGCCAGCAGCGCACTAGCGACATACTCCTACGAGCAGTACTTC. Translation gives CASSALATYSYEQYF.

The chain links TRBV5-1 to TRBJ1-3, with D hard to call. Trimming took off 4 bases at V and 6 bases at J, with 20 bases between the two ends. The germline V gene encodes CDR1 SGHRS and CDR2 YFSETQ. This CDR3 has 16 residues. CDR3 in DNA: TGCGCCAGCAGCACCGGGAGCCCCGCTAAAGAAAACACCATATATTTT. This translates into CASSTGSPAKENTIYF.

The rearrangement links TRBV2 to TRBJ2-3, with TRBD1 as a possible D gene (6 bases). V was cut by 6 bases and J by 0 bases, with 10 bases left in between. CDR1 and CDR2 (germline): SNHLY, FYNNEI. The CDR3 is made up of 14 amino acids. CDR3 nucleotides: TGTGCCAGCAGGGCTGGACAGAGCACAGATACGCAGTATTTT. Amino acids: CASRAGQSTDTQYF.

This clone was recorded once. V is TRBV9 and J is TRBJ1-3; weak D call: TRBD1 (6 bases). Germline loops: CDR1 SGDLS, CDR2 YYNGEE. The CDR3 consists of 20 residues. The V gene lost 0 bases and the J gene lost 0 bases, with 22 bases spanning the gap. CDR3 DNA sequence: TGTGCCAGCAGCGTAGGTTCCGTCCCATTGGGGACACGCTCTGGAAACACCATATATTTT. It is translated as CASSVGSVPLGTRSGNTIYF. Full variable domain (remainder filled in from reference TRBV9 and TRBJ1-3): DSGVTQTPKHLITATGQRVTLRCSPRSGDLSVYWYQQSLDQGLQFLIQYYNGEERAKGNILERFSAQQFPDLHSELNLSSLELGDSALYFCASSVGSVPLGTRSGNTIYFGEGSWLTVV.

This clone has just a few counts. The gene calls are TRBV15 and TRBJ1-1; D gene ambiguous. Deletions cut 5 bases from V and 0 bases from J, with 7 bases between. Per germline, CDR1 LNHNV and CDR2 YYDKDF (reference sequence). CDR3 size: 13 residues. The DNA for the CDR3 is TGTGCCACCAGCGCCAACATGAACACTGAAGCTTTCTTT. Its translation: CATSANMNTEAFF. Drawing the rest from reference TRBV15 and TRBJ1-1, the complete variable domain is DAMVIQNPRYQVTQFGKPVTLSCSQTLNHNVMYWYQQKSSQAPKLLFHYYDKDFNNEADTPDNFQSRRPNTSFCFLDIRSPGLGDTAMYLCATSANMNTEAFFGQGTRLTVV.

The chain combines TRBV10-3 with TRBJ1-1, with 11 bases matching TRBD1. The V gene end was trimmed by 10 bases and the J gene end by 4 bases; junction bases not matched to a gene: 2. The CDR3 runs 12 residues. Germline CDR1 reads ENHRY; CDR2 reads SYGVKD. Written as DNA, the CDR3 is TGTGCCACCGGGACAGGGGGCACTGAAGCTTTCTTT. Translated: CATGTGGTEAFF.

The J gene is TRBJ2-2, the V gene TRBV5-4; 14 positions agree with TRBD2. Trimming removed 0 bases from V and 4 bases from J; junction bases left unmatched: 2. The CDR3 runs to 17 residues. Germline CDR1 and CDR2: SGHNT and YYREEE (reference sequence). DNA for the CDR3: TGTGCCAGCAGCTTGGGGACTAGCGGGAGGCCCACCGGGGAGCTGTTTTTT. This gives the protein CASSLGTSGRPTGELFF.

The chain has TRBV9 and TRBJ2-2; 7 bases are a match to TRBD1. Germline CDR1 reads SGDLS; CDR2 reads YYNGEE. This CDR3 spans 16 amino acids. The V and J ends lost 3 bases and 0 bases, in that order; junction bases with no gene match: 5. CDR3: CASSAQGEPNTGELFF. The CDR3 bases are TGTGCCAGCAGCGCTCAGGGGGAGCCGAACACCGGGGAGCTGTTTTTT.

This clone was detected only once. The V call is TRBV18, the J call TRBJ2-3; TRBD2 might be the D (5 bases). This CDR3 is built from 15 residues. Trimming removed 4 bases from V and 4 bases from J, with 15 bases in between. Germline assignment: CDR1 KGHSH and CDR2 LQKENI. CDR3 nucleotides: TGTGCCAGCTCACTCCTACTAGAACCGGCAGATACGCAGTATTTT. It encodes CASSLLLEPADTQYF. Complete variable domain (other parts from reference TRBV18 and TRBJ2-3): NAGVMQNPRHLVRRRGQEARLRCSPMKGHSHVYWYRQLPEEGLKFMVYLQKENIIDESGMPKERFSAEFPKEGPSILRIQQVVRGDSAAYFCASSLLLEPADTQYFGPGTRLTVL.

This chain links TRBV7-2 with TRBJ2-7; D unclear. The V end lost 5 bases, the J end lost 3 bases, and 8 bases lay between the germline ends. The CDR3 extends over 12 amino acids. Germline V gene data show CDR1 as SGHTA and CDR2 as FQGNSA. CDR3 amino acids: CASSLSHYEQYF. CDR3 DNA: TGTGCCAGCAGCCTATCCCACTACGAGCAGTACTTC.

The table lists this clone with a count of one. This chain links TRBV4-2 with TRBJ2-5; TRBD1 is a possible D gene (5 bases). The V gene lost 1 base and the J gene lost 4 bases, with 13 bases spanning the gap. Looked up from germline, CDR1 is LGHNA and CDR2 is YNFKEQ. This CDR3 contains 15 residues. In nucleotides, the CDR3 is TGTGCCAGCAGCCAAGGTCCCGCAGGGTCAGAGACCCAGTACTTC. It specifies CASSQGPAGSETQYF.

The CDR3 DNA is TGCGCCAGCAGCATGGACAGAGTCTATGGCTACACCTTC. Translated: CASSMDRVYGYTF. The chain joins TRBV5-1 to TRBJ1-2; D perhaps matches TRBD1 (6 bases). This CDR3 region has 13 residues. V dropped 4 bases and J dropped 4 bases, with 11 bases sitting between them. From germline, CDR1 is SGHRS and CDR2 YFSETQ.

This sequence joins TRBV15 and TRBJ1-4, with D maybe TRBD1 (6 bases). Trimming removed 5 bases at V and 8 bases at J, with 15 bases between. The length of the CDR3 is 14 residues. Germline lookup yields CDR1 LNHNV and CDR2 YYDKDF (reference sequence). The CDR3 here is CATSASGGGEKLFF. In nucleotides, the CDR3 is TGTGCCACCAGCGCTTCGGGGGGCGGAGAAAAACTGTTTTTT.

The V and J genes are TRBV28 and TRBJ1-5; D unclear. The CDR3 contains 16 residues. Germline CDR1 MDHEN, CDR2 SYDVKM. Trimming shortened V by 2 bases and J by 0 bases, and 11 bases separated the two germline ends. This CDR3 reads CASSLQVIYSNQPQHF. The CDR3 coding sequence is TGTGCCAGCAGTTTACAGGTAATCTATAGCAATCAGCCCCAGCATTTT.

This rearrangement joins TRBV10-3 to TRBJ2-1; 12 positions agree with TRBD2. V lost 4 bases and J lost 6; bases outside the gene matches: 4. This CDR3 region has 15 residues. Germline values: CDR1 ENHRY, CDR2 SYGVKD. The CDR3 DNA sequence: TGTGCCATCAGTGGCCTAGCGGGAGGGGTCAATGAGCAGTTCTTC. It is translated as CAISGLAGGVNEQFF.

J is TRBJ2-5 and V is TRBV5-1; D may be TRBD2 (5 bases). This CDR3 comprises 15 residues. Germline values: CDR1 SGHRS, CDR2 YFSETQ. The V end was cut by 2 bases, the J end by 2 bases, with 13 bases between. CDR3 nucleotides: TGCGCCAGCAGCTTCCTCGGCACGGGACAAGAGACCCAGTACTTC. This sequence encodes CASSFLGTGQETQYF.

The V gene is TRBV30, the J gene TRBJ2-7; weak D call: TRBD2 (6 bases). CDR3 length equals 12 residues. Germline V gives CDR1 GTSNPN, CDR2 SVGIG (reference sequence). V gave up 6 bases and J gave up 4 bases, with 13 bases separating them. The CDR3 reads CACTGLLYEQYF. CDR3 DNA: TGTGCCTGCACGGGACTGTTATACGAGCAGTACTTC.

V gene TRBV5-4 combines with J gene TRBJ2-3, with TRBD1 matching 7 bases. The trim removed 4 bases at V and 2 bases at J, leaving 4 bases unmatched. The CDR3 loop spans 14 amino acids. The germline V gene encodes CDR1 SGHNT and CDR2 YYREEE (reference sequence). As DNA, the CDR3 is TGTGCCAGCAGCGAGGGGACAGACACAGATACGCAGTATTTT. Encoded protein: CASSEGTDTDTQYF.

This clone was recorded a few times. This chain connects TRBV6-1 to TRBJ1-1, with D possibly TRBD1 on 5 matching bases. Trimming stripped 7 bases from V and 4 bases from J, with 13 bases between. The CDR3 spans 13 residues. CDR1 and CDR2 from the germline V gene are MNHNS and SASEGT. CDR3 sequence: CASIRGGSTEAFF. The CDR3 DNA reads TGTGCCAGCATACGGGGGGGGAGCACTGAAGCTTTCTTT.

V gene TRBV11-3 combines with J gene TRBJ2-1; D is unclear. Trimming shortened V by 2 bases and J by 0 bases, and 11 bases separated the two germline ends. The CDR3 contains 16 residues. From germline, CDR1 is SGHNT and CDR2 YENEEA. CDR3 amino acids: CASSLNRGSSYNEQFF. CDR3 in DNA: TGTGCCAGCAGCTTAAATCGCGGAAGCTCCTACAATGAGCAGTTCTTC. Full variable domain (outside the CDR3, taken from reference TRBV11-3 and TRBJ2-1): EAGVVQSPRYKIIEKKQPVAFWCNPISGHNTLYWYLQNLGQGPELLIRYENEEAVDDSQLPKDRFSAERLKGVDSTLKIQPAELGDSAVYLCASSLNRGSSYNEQFFGPGTRLTVL.